A single sample is the source of the 6 T cell receptor beta chains below, sequenced in a study of cytomegalovirus exposure and HLA in healthy donors. The PCR had 60 Vbeta and 13 Jbeta primers. The method was immunoSEQ multiplex PCR; TCRdb's version includes in-frame clones alone and lacks a portion of them. Seen here are a few hundred thousand clones, about four fifths observed once, and the top ten hold around 0.33%. Sequencing was carried out using PBMCs. The receptor source for this set is a girl aged 2-10 years in good health and CMV-seronegative.

The V and J genes are TRBV28 and TRBJ2-5; maybe TRBD2 (6 bases). This CDR3 is built from 14 residues. V was shortened by 2 bases and J by 6 bases, with 13 bases between the two germline ends. Germline-derived CDR1 and CDR2 are MDHEN and SYDVKM. The CDR3 protein is CASSLGRGRKTQYF. DNA for the CDR3: TGTGCCAGCAGTTTAGGTCGGGGGAGGAAGACCCAGTACTTC.

The rearrangement joins TRBV7-2 to TRBJ2-7; 10 positions agree with TRBD2. Germline CDR1 SGHTA, CDR2 FQGNSA. Unmatched junction bases numbered 9, after V lost 7 bases and J lost 6 bases. This CDR3 has 14 residues. The CDR3 nucleotides read TGTGCCAGCAAAAGCGGGAGGGCCCTCGGCGAGCAGTACTTC. Translating gives CASKSGRALGEQYF.

V gene TRBV4-1 combines with J gene TRBJ2-1; D ambiguous. The CDR3 is 13 amino acids. Deletions cut 3 bases from V and 7 bases from J, with 10 bases between. Germline lookup yields CDR1 MGHRA and CDR2 YSYEKL. The CDR3 is CASSQAVMNEQFF. CDR3 nucleotides: TGCGCCAGCAGCCAGGCCGTTATGAATGAGCAGTTCTTC.

This clone was counted between two and nine times. The chain links TRBV28 to TRBJ1-1; D is perhaps TRBD1 (6 bases). Germline V lookup: CDR1 MDHEN, CDR2 SYDVKM. The CDR3 length is 15 residues. Trimming cost V 0 bases and J 5 bases, with 13 bases left between them. CDR3 protein: CASSLWGGPVTEAFF. The CDR3 DNA follows: TGTGCCAGCAGTTTATGGGGGGGGCCGGTAACTGAAGCTTTCTTT.

Here the CDR3 DNA reads TGTGCCAGCATGCCCCGATGGGCGTGGGAGACCCAGTACTTC. As protein: CASMPRWAWETQYF. The chain uses TRBV6-5 and TRBJ2-5; D gene uncertain. The V and J ends lost 7 bases and 5 bases respectively, with 17 bases between them. The length of the CDR3 is 14 residues. Germline values: CDR1 MNHEY, CDR2 SVGAGI.

The genes are TRBV5-1 and TRBJ1-4; the match to TRBD1 covers 9 bases. The germline V gene has CDR1 SGHRS and CDR2 YFSETQ. The CDR3 length is 15 residues. Trimming took 4 bases from V and 7 from J; bases not matched to a gene: 8. CDR3 sequence (DNA): TGCGCCAGCAGCCTCCTGACAGGGGGGGGTGAAAAACTGTTTTTT. The encoded protein is CASSLLTGGGEKLFF.